The 10 T cell receptor beta chains reported below all come from one sample, sequenced in a study of T-cell memory formation after mild COVID-19. TCRdb recomputed calls from the 5' RACE reads with MiXCR, one row per CDR3 protein. This sample has 140,000 to 150,000 distinct CDR3 sequences; about 6.1% occur once, and the top ten carry more than 2%. The specimen was PBMCs or a T cell subset sorted from them (not recorded which). Source of these receptors: an adult woman who had mild COVID-19 (a few samples of this study predate the infection). Cell type and time point are not known.

The table lists this clonotype with a few counts. CDR3 residues: CAWFSGQNTGELFF. CDR3 DNA sequence: TGTGCCTGGTTTTCGGGACAGAACACCGGGGAGCTGTTTTTT. The rearrangement uses TRBV30 and TRBJ2-2; possible D gene TRBD1, 6 bases. CDR1 and CDR2 (germline): GTSNPN, SVGIG (reference sequence). The CDR3 has 14 residues. Trimming left V 5 bases short and J 1 base short, with 11 bases between.

In this sample, this clonotype turned up many times. The rearrangement uses TRBV29-1 and TRBJ2-3; 7 nucleotides align to TRBD1. Looked up from germline, CDR1 is SQVTM and CDR2 is ANQGSEA. This CDR3 spans 14 amino acids. V lost 6 bases and J lost 2; bases outside the gene matches: 8. DNA for the CDR3: TGCAGCGTAAAAAAGGGGGCGGACACAGATACGCAGTATTTT. Amino acid sequence: CSVKKGADTDTQYF.

There are many counts of this clonotype. The chain is built from TRBV25-1 and TRBJ2-5; 8 nucleotides line up with TRBD1. Germline loops: CDR1 MGHDK, CDR2 SYGVNS. V lost 4 bases, J lost 4 bases, and 2 bases stayed unmatched. This CDR3 comprises 13 residues. The chain's CDR3 is CASSARGLETQYF. The CDR3 DNA is TGTGCCAGCAGTGCCAGGGGGCTAGAGACCCAGTACTTC.

A single count supports this clonotype. Just one base apart from a much larger clone, this may be a read error. The V call is TRBV12-3 or TRBV12-4, the J call TRBJ2-2; D uncertain. The length of the CDR3 is 13 residues. Trimming removed 2 bases at V and 7 bases at J, with 8 bases between. This chain's CDR3 is CASSLSDGGELFF. The CDR3 coding sequence is TGTGCCAGCAGTTTAAGTGATGGCGGGGAGCTGTTTTTT.

There are many counts of this clonotype. This chain connects TRBV7-9 to TRBJ2-1; D gene uncertain. Germline CDR1 SEHNR, CDR2 FQNEAQ (reference sequence). The CDR3 runs 15 residues. Trimming removed 0 bases from V and 0 bases from J, with 6 bases in between. CDR3 coding DNA: TGTGCCAGCAGCTTAGCAGAGAGCTCCTACAATGAGCAGTTCTTC. Translated: CASSLAESSYNEQFF.

This clonotype was picked up many times. The CDR3 DNA is TGTGCCAGCAGCTCGAGACCCACAGATACGCAGTATTTT. Its translation is CASSSRPTDTQYF. The chain joins TRBV7-8 to TRBJ2-3, with no clear D. The V gene lost 4 bases and the J gene lost 2 bases, with 7 bases spanning the gap. This CDR3 comprises 13 residues. The V gene's germline CDR1 is SGHVS and CDR2 FQNEAQ. The variable domain in full, completed from reference TRBV7-8 and TRBJ2-3, reads GAGVSQSPRYKVAKRGQDVALRCDPISGHVSLFWYQQALGQGPEFLTYFQNEAQLDKSGLPSDRFFAERPEGSVSTLKIQRTQQEDSAVYLCASSSRPTDTQYFGPGTRLTVL.

J is TRBJ2-7 and V is TRBV15; D possibly uses TRBD1 or TRBD2 (6 bases each). V dropped 0 bases and J dropped 9 bases, with 15 bases sitting between them. The CDR3 contains 14 residues. Germline V CDR1 and CDR2: LNHNV, YYDKDF (reference sequence). DNA of the CDR3: TGTGCCACCAGCAGAGATCAGGCAGGGGAGGTGCAGTACTTC. Its translation: CATSRDQAGEVQYF.

In its sample, this clonotype was seen a few times. The J gene is TRBJ1-1, the V gene TRBV6-5; TRBD1 matches at 9 bases. J gave up 0 bases and V 6 bases, and 5 bases lay outside the gene matches. CDR1 MNHEY and CDR2 SVGAGI come from the germline V gene. This CDR3 is 15 amino acids long. The CDR3 here is CASSLGQGLNTEAFF. CDR3 nucleotides: TGTGCCAGCAGCTTAGGACAGGGGTTGAACACTGAAGCTTTCTTT.

This clonotype was recorded many times. This sequence joins TRBV7-2 and TRBJ1-5; D remains unclear. The CDR3 loop spans 11 amino acids. V dropped 4 bases and J dropped 11 bases, with 9 bases sitting between them. Germline CDR1 reads SGHTA; CDR2 reads FQGNSA. The CDR3 sequence is CASSYTCTQHF. CDR3 sequence (DNA): TGTGCCAGCAGCTACACGTGTACCCAGCATTTT. Together with reference TRBV7-2 and TRBJ1-5, the CDR3 gives the full variable domain: GAGVSQSPSNKVTEKGKDVELRCDPISGHTALYWYRQSLGQGLEFLIYFQGNSAPDKSGLPSDRFSAERTGGSVSTLTIQRTQQEDSAVYLCASSYTCTQHFGDGTRLSIL.

In this sample, this clonotype turned up many times. This rearrangement joins TRBV25-1 to TRBJ1-3; no reliable D call. There are 14 residues in the CDR3. The V gene's germline CDR1 is MGHDK and CDR2 SYGVNS. V was cut by 4 bases and J by 0 bases, with 7 bases left in between. CDR3 region: CASSGQSSGNTIYF. The CDR3 DNA follows: TGTGCCAGCAGTGGCCAGAGCTCTGGAAACACCATATATTTT.